The rows below give T cell receptor beta chains drawn from one sample of a study of blood T cell repertoires in COVID-19. Only in-frame clones appear in the TCRdb table, and some are missing; sequencing was by immunoSEQ multiplex PCR. The sample carries approximately 230,000 clones, over 80% recorded once. Source material: PBMCs or T cells enriched from blood (not recorded which). These receptors came from a woman aged 18-29 years who had recovered from COVID-19. The CDR3 runs from the conserved cysteine through the conserved F or W. Each record gives: clone size, V gene, D gene, J gene, CDR3 protein, CDR3 DNA. A D gene is named only where the DNA matches it firmly. Only some rows state a clone size, as once, few, many or a class for expanded clones.

>-|TRBV2|-|TRBJ1-5
CASSERRSWAQHF
TGTGCCAGCAGTGAAAGGAGATCTTGGGCCCAGCATTTT
>-|TRBV6-5|-|TRBJ1-5
CASSYSIQGGQPQHF
TGTGCCAGCAGTTACTCGATACAGGGCGGACAGCCCCAGCATTTT
>-|TRBV24-1|-|TRBJ1-5
CATSGEGFNQPQHF
TGTGCCACCAGTGGGGAGGGTTTTAATCAGCCCCAGCATTTT
>-|TRBV19|-|TRBJ1-6
CATAMSSYNSPLHF
TGTGCCACCGCGATGAGCTCCTATAATTCACCCCTCCACTTT
>-|TRBV9|-|TRBJ1-1
CASSVLQGPENTEAFF
TGTGCCAGCAGCGTCTTACAGGGACCTGAGAACACTGAAGCTTTCTTT
>once|TRBV19|-|TRBJ1-2
CASSKTDYGYTF
TGTGCCAGTAGTAAGACAGACTATGGCTACACCTTC
>once|TRBV27|-|TRBJ2-7
CASRGDLAYEQYF
TGTGCCAGCAGGGGGGACTTGGCGTACGAGCAGTACTTC
>once|TRBV12-3/TRBV12-4|TRBD2|TRBJ2-1
CASGRAGYNEQFF
TGTGCCAGCGGGAGGGCTGGTTACAATGAGCAGTTCTTC
>-|TRBV7-8|-|TRBJ1-4
CASSYASGIIEKLFF
TGTGCCAGCAGCTACGCTTCAGGGATAATCGAAAAACTGTTTTTT
>-|TRBV7-6|TRBD2|TRBJ2-1
CASSDTSGGPNEQFF
TGTGCCAGCAGCGATACTAGCGGGGGGCCCAATGAGCAGTTCTTC
>once|TRBV28|TRBD1|TRBJ1-1
CASSLRSGGGTEAFF
TGTGCCAGCAGTTTAAGGTCAGGGGGCGGGACTGAAGCTTTCTTT
>-|TRBV3-1/TRBV3-2|TRBD2|TRBJ2-7
CASSRLAGTYEQYF
TGTGCCAGCAGCCGACTAGCGGGAACCTACGAGCAGTACTTC
>-|TRBV18|-|TRBJ2-3
CASSPPAGARGTDTQYF
TGTGCCAGCTCACCACCGGCGGGGGCTCGGGGCACAGATACGCAGTATTTT
>-|TRBV7-9|-|TRBJ1-3
CASSLFSGNTIYF
TGTGCCAGCAGCTTATTTAGCGGAAACACCATATATTTT
>once|TRBV12-3/TRBV12-4|-|TRBJ1-5
CASNAGNQPQHF
TGTGCCAGCAACGCAGGTAATCAGCCCCAGCATTTT
>-|TRBV27|TRBD1|TRBJ2-7
CASSWDRGGTEQYF
TGTGCCAGCAGTTGGGACAGGGGGGGGACCGAGCAGTACTTC
>-|TRBV19|TRBD2|TRBJ2-1
CASSIDGLAGSPPYNEQFF
TGTGCCAGTAGTATAGATGGACTAGCGGGTAGCCCCCCTTACAATGAGCAGTTCTTC
>-|TRBV21-1|-|TRBJ1-5
CASSGNNQPQHF
TGTGCCAGCAGCGGCAATAATCAGCCCCAGCATTTT
>-|TRBV24-1|-|TRBJ2-2
CATRELTGELFF
TGTGCCACCAGGGAGCTCACCGGGGAGCTGTTTTTT
>-|TRBV9|-|TRBJ2-7
CASSAQRSSYEQYF
TGTGCCAGCAGCGCCCAGCGGTCCTCCTACGAGCAGTACTTC
>-|TRBV5-4|TRBD1|TRBJ1-1
CASTIQGAYSEAFF
TGTGCCAGCACCATCCAGGGGGCCTACAGTGAAGCTTTCTTT
>-|TRBV27|TRBD1|TRBJ1-2
CASSPQGLHGYTF
TGTGCCAGCAGCCCACAGGGGTTACATGGCTACACCTTC
>-|TRBV13|TRBD1|TRBJ2-1
CASSFGQGVYNEQFF
TGTGCCAGCAGCTTTGGACAGGGGGTCTACAATGAGCAGTTCTTC
>once|TRBV6-5|-|TRBJ1-6
CASSSGQLNNSPLHF
TGTGCCAGCAGTAGTGGACAGCTTAATAATTCACCCCTCCACTTT
>-|TRBV23-1|-|TRBJ1-2
CASSQSNSDCNYGYTF
TGCGCCAGCAGTCAATCGAATTCTGACTGCAACTATGGCTACACCTTC
>once|TRBV11-3|TRBD2|TRBJ2-3
CASSLEGTTTNTQYF
TGTGCCAGCAGCTTAGAGGGGACTACGACGAATACGCAGTATTTT
>-|TRBV4-2|TRBD2|TRBJ2-7
CASSQTGGLVYEQYF
TGTGCCAGCAGCCAAACGGGGGGACTAGTCTACGAGCAGTACTTC
>-|TRBV28|TRBD2|TRBJ2-1
CASSGHPGGRAGNEQFF
TGTGCCAGCAGCGGACACCCAGGCGGGAGGGCCGGCAATGAGCAGTTCTTC
>-|TRBV3-1/TRBV3-2|-|TRBJ1-2
CASSQDLYYGYTF
TGTGCCAGCAGCCAAGATCTGTACTATGGCTACACCTTC
>-|TRBV5-1|TRBD1|TRBJ2-1
CASGTGTGVNEQFF
TGCGCCAGCGGGACCGGGACAGGAGTTAATGAGCAGTTCTTC
>-|TRBV5-4|-|TRBJ1-1
CASSFPGKNTEAFF
TGTGCCAGCAGCTTTCCGGGAAAGAACACTGAAGCTTTCTTT
>-|TRBV6-2/TRBV6-3|TRBD2|TRBJ2-1
CASSRGEYNEQFF
TGTGCCAGCAGCCGGGGGGAATACAATGAGCAGTTCTTC
>-|TRBV7-9|-|TRBJ1-1
CASTVSPGFLNTEAFF
TGTGCCAGCACCGTCTCCCCGGGATTTCTGAACACTGAAGCTTTCTTT
>-|TRBV28|TRBD1|TRBJ2-5
CASIPGQGPETQYF
TGTGCCAGCATTCCGGGACAGGGACCAGAGACCCAGTACTTC
>-|TRBV4-3|TRBD1|TRBJ1-2
CASSQDTGGGYTF
TGCGCCAGCAGCCAAGATACAGGGGGTGGCTACACCTTC
>-|TRBV18|TRBD1|TRBJ1-3
CASSSGQDTGNTIYF
TGTGCCAGCTCATCGGGACAGGACACTGGAAACACCATATATTTT
>once|TRBV9|-|TRBJ1-6
CASSVGTLNSPLHF
TGTGCCAGCAGCGTCGGGACACTTAATTCACCCCTCCACTTT
>-|TRBV7-2|TRBD1|TRBJ1-1
CASSPTGAARGEAFF
TGTGCCAGCAGCCCAACAGGGGCTGCCAGGGGAGAAGCTTTCTTT
>-|TRBV27|TRBD1|TRBJ1-2
CASSQDRGYGYTF
TGTGCCAGCAGCCAAGACAGGGGCTATGGCTACACCTTC
>-|TRBV3-1/TRBV3-2|TRBD1|TRBJ1-5
CASSQDGTGSQPQHF
TGTGCCAGCAGCCAAGATGGGACAGGGTCCCAGCCCCAGCATTTT
>-|TRBV15|-|TRBJ2-7
CATSSPSRGAYEQYF
TGTGCCACCAGCAGTCCGAGCAGGGGGGCCTACGAGCAGTACTTC
>-|TRBV5-1|TRBD1|TRBJ1-2
CASSLGTGVFGYTF
TGCGCCAGCAGCTTGGGGACAGGAGTTTTTGGCTACACCTTC
>once|TRBV4-3|-|TRBJ1-5
CASSPWREEPQHF
TGCGCCAGCAGCCCTTGGAGGGAAGAGCCCCAGCATTTT
>few|TRBV6-5|TRBD1|TRBJ1-1
CASLEGARNTEAFF
TGTGCCAGCTTGGAGGGGGCGCGGAACACTGAAGCTTTCTTT
>-|TRBV2|-|TRBJ1-2
CASSAGDTLGWGYTF
TGTGCCAGCAGTGCGGGAGACACCCTTGGATGGGGCTACACCTTC
>-|TRBV5-5|TRBD1|TRBJ1-2
CASSLTGPAASYGYTF
TGTGCCAGCAGCCTGACAGGGCCTGCAGCAAGCTATGGCTACACCTTC
>-|TRBV11-3|-|TRBJ1-2
CASSSRQAGGYTF
TGTGCCAGCAGCTCGAGACAGGCCGGTGGCTACACCTTC
>-|TRBV11-2|-|TRBJ2-5
CASSHSETQYF
TGTGCCAGCAGCCATTCAGAGACCCAGTACTTC